This T cell receptor (beta chain) is from a study of cytotoxic CD8 clonotypes in ibrutinib-treated CLL. For the study at large: Response sampling took place at median approximately 12 months of treatment, range 6 to 36. The study, taken as a whole, reports: Clonality grew at ibrutinib response; at progression, it decreased back toward baseline.

Repertoires were generated with immunoSEQ multiplex PCR, while TCRdb's copy carries only in-frame clones and drops some. The sample has approximately 80,000 clones, 70% to 90% seen once. The CDR3 totals 16 residues. The germline V gene has CDR1 SGHNT and CDR2 YENEEA. With 0 bases removed from V and 1 base from J, the gap between germline ends came to 7 bases. Worth noting for this clone: No antigen is known for it.

The TCR originated in a human donor with chronic lymphocytic leukemia. The material was PBMCs, obtained before ibrutinib treatment. V gene TRBV11-3 combines with J gene TRBJ2-6; possibly TRBD1 for D (6 bases). The CDR3 coding sequence is TGTGCCAGCAGCTTAGATACAGGGTCTGGGGCCAACGTCCTGACTTTC. The encoded protein is CASSLDTGSGANVLTF.